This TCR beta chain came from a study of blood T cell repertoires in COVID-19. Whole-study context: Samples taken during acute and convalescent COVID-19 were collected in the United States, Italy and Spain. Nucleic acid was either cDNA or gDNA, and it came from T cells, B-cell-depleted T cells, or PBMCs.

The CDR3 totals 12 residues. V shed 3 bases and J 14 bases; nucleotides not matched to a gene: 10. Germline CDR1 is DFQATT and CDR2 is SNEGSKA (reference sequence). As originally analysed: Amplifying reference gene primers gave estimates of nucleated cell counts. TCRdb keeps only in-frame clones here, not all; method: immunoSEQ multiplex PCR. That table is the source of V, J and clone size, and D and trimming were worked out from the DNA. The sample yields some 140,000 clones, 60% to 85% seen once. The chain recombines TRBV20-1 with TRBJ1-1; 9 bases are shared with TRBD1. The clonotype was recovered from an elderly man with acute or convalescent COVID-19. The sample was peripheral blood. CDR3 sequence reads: CSASYSGTGTFF. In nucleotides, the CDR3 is TGCAGTGCTAGTTACTCGGGGACAGGGACCTTCTTT.